One sample yielded the 22 T cell receptor beta chains listed below, sequenced in a study of cytomegalovirus exposure and HLA in healthy donors. Researchers ran the PCR with 60 Vbeta and 13 Jbeta primers. TCRdb keeps only in-frame clones here, not all; method: immunoSEQ multiplex PCR. The table shows 60,000 to 85,000 clones, with around 66% occurring only once. Sequencing used PBMCs. The receptor source for this set is a man aged 55 to 69 in good health and CMV-seropositive.

The chain carries TRBV6-5 and TRBJ1-1, with 7 bases fitting TRBD1. The V gene's germline CDR1 is MNHEY and CDR2 SVGAGI. The CDR3 has 14 amino acids. V lost 5 bases to trimming and J lost 4 bases; unmatched junction nucleotides: 7. The CDR3 here is CASSQTGKRTEAFF. CDR3 sequence (DNA): TGTGCCAGCAGTCAGACAGGGAAGCGCACTGAAGCTTTCTTT.

This sequence joins TRBV7-8 and TRBJ1-5; D might be TRBD1 (5 bases). CDR1 is SGHVS, CDR2 FQNEAQ, per germline. The CDR3 length is 15 residues. The V end lost 2 bases, the J end lost 6 bases, and 14 bases lay between the germline ends. CDR3 sequence reads: CASSLFGGLGQPQHF. The DNA of the CDR3 is TGTGCCAGCAGCTTATTTGGGGGGTTGGGTCAGCCCCAGCATTTT.

On this clone itself: At one boundary the junction diverges from the germline segment, which might be a read error. V is TRBV2 and J is TRBJ2-1; 9 nucleotides line up with TRBD1. The CDR3 consists of 15 residues. In germline, CDR1 is SNHLY, CDR2 FYNNEI. In DNA, the CDR3 is TGTGCCAGCAGGGAAGAATTGACAGGGGGAGGTGAGCAGTTCTTC. Its protein product is CASREELTGGGEQFF. Full variable domain (missing parts from reference TRBV2 and TRBJ2-1): EPEVTQTPSHQVTQMGQEVILRCVPISNHLYFYWYRQILGQKVEFLVSFYNNEISEKSEIFDDQFSVERPDGSNFTLKIRSTKLEDSAMYFCASREELTGGGEQFFGPGTRLTVL.

The chain carries TRBV10-3 and TRBJ1-2; no clear D gene. This CDR3 is built from 12 residues. Per germline, CDR1 ENHRY and CDR2 SYGVKD. Trimming stripped 5 bases from V and 6 bases from J, with 10 bases between. The CDR3 region has the DNA TGTGCCATCAGTCAGGAATTAGATGGCTACACCTTC. Its protein is CAISQELDGYTF.

The CDR3 region has the DNA TGTGCCAGCAGTCCGGGACTAGCGGTTTCCTACAATGAGCAGTTCTTC. Protein sequence: CASSPGLAVSYNEQFF. The chain has TRBV11-2 and TRBJ2-1, with 11 nucleotides matching TRBD2. Losses at the gene ends were 6 bases for V and 1 base for J; bases not matched to a gene: 5. From germline, CDR1 is SGHAT and CDR2 FQNNGV. The CDR3 length is 16 residues.

CDR3 protein: CASSGGLAGGPTDTQYF. The DNA of the CDR3 is TGTGCCAGCTCCGGTGGACTAGCGGGGGGGCCGACAGATACGCAGTATTTT. The chain combines TRBV18 with TRBJ2-3; 15 nucleotides align to TRBD2. V lost 6 bases and J lost 3; bases outside the gene matches: 7. CDR1 KGHSH and CDR2 LQKENI come from the germline V gene. The CDR3 has 17 amino acids.

The chain joins TRBV4-1 to TRBJ2-3; 7 nucleotides align to TRBD2. V lost 0 bases, J lost 6 bases, and 15 bases stayed unmatched. CDR1 is MGHRA and CDR2 is YSYEKL in the germline V gene. This CDR3 spans 18 amino acids. As DNA, the CDR3 is TGCGCCAGCAGCCAAGAGGTGATGGGGGAGGGCCCAGATGATACGCAGTATTTT. Translation gives CASSQEVMGEGPDDTQYF.

The chain carries TRBV18 and TRBJ1-1; D is ambiguous. The CDR3 is 13 residues long. Trimming removed 0 bases at V and 1 base at J, with 3 bases between. Germline CDR1 is KGHSH and CDR2 is LQKENI. The CDR3: CASSPPANTEAFF. CDR3 bases: TGTGCCAGCTCACCACCGGCGAACACTGAAGCTTTCTTT.

This clone came up a few times. This chain uses TRBV12-2 with TRBJ2-1; the table's D call, TRBD2, was not checked against the DNA. TRBV12-2 is flagged as a pseudogene. This CDR3 contains 19 residues. In DNA, the CDR3 is TGTGCAAGTCGCCCCCTTGTGAGAAGCAGCGGGGCTGGGGGCGATGAGCAGTTCTTC. This codes for CASRPLVRSSGAGGDEQFF.

The CDR3: CASRLTEYNEQFF. The CDR3 region has the DNA TGCGCCAGCAGACTGACAGAGTACAATGAGCAGTTCTTC. The J gene is TRBJ2-1, the V gene TRBV10-2; D possibly corresponds to TRBD1 (5 bases). The germline CDR1 and CDR2 sequences are WSHSY and SAAADI. V was trimmed by 6 bases and J by 4 bases, leaving 10 bases between them. The CDR3 spans 13 residues.

This clone showed up just a few times. The V and J genes are TRBV6-4 and TRBJ2-5, with a weak D call TRBD1 (5 bases). The CDR3 sequence is 15 residues long. The V and J ends lost 6 bases and 1 base respectively, with 15 bases between them. CDR1 MRHNA and CDR2 SNTAGT come from the germline V gene. The CDR3, as DNA: TGTGCCAGCAGCGCAGGGAATCCCCCCCAAGAGACCCAGTACTTC. Its protein is CASSAGNPPQETQYF.

The chain uses TRBV5-1 and TRBJ1-5; D unclear. V lost 0 bases and J 4 bases, leaving 8 bases between the germline ends. Germline V gives CDR1 SGHRS, CDR2 YFSETQ. The CDR3 consists of 14 residues. DNA for the CDR3: TGCGCCAGCAGCTTGGCCGGAGGGAATCAGCCCCAGCATTTT. Translated: CASSLAGGNQPQHF.

This chain connects TRBV6-1 to TRBJ1-6, with D perhaps TRBD1 (6 bases). CDR1 MNHNS and CDR2 SASEGT come from the germline V gene. V dropped 3 bases and J dropped 9 bases, with 15 bases sitting between them. The CDR3 has 15 residues. CDR3 in amino acids: CASSDIQGYGSPLHF. CDR3 nucleotides: TGTGCCAGCAGTGATATTCAGGGGTATGGTTCACCCCTCCACTTT.

V is TRBV6-4 and J is TRBJ1-2, with D perhaps TRBD1 (6 bases). Deletions cut 5 bases from V and 8 bases from J, with 21 bases between. Germline V CDR1 and CDR2: MRHNA, SNTAGT. This CDR3 spans 15 amino acids. CDR3 sequence reads: CASSPQTGSSYGYTF. The CDR3 region has the DNA TGTGCCAGCAGTCCTCAAACAGGGTCGAGTTACGGCTACACCTTC.

The chain couples TRBV5-5 to TRBJ2-5; TRBD1 matches at 10 bases. V lost 4 bases and J lost 4; bases outside the gene matches: 7. CDR1 and CDR2 from the germline V gene are SGHKS and YYEKEE (reference sequence). This CDR3 contains 15 residues. The CDR3 sequence: CASSDRGLAGETQYF. The CDR3 nucleotides read TGTGCCAGCAGCGACAGGGGGCTTGCGGGAGAGACCCAGTACTTC.

This chain uses TRBV5-1 with TRBJ2-5; D gene unclear. The CDR3 is 13 residues long. From germline, CDR1 is SGHRS and CDR2 YFSETQ. V was trimmed by 0 bases and J by 7 bases, leaving 10 bases between them. The CDR3 DNA reads as TGCGCCAGCAGCTTGGGCAGTGAGCGGACCCAGTACTTC. It translates to CASSLGSERTQYF.

The DNA of the CDR3 is TGTGCCTGGGCGGACCTACAGGTGAACACTGAAGCTTTCTTT. Translating gives CAWADLQVNTEAFF. The J gene is TRBJ1-1, the V gene TRBV30; D is perhaps TRBD1 (5 bases). Trimming shortened V by 5 bases and J by 0 bases, and 13 bases separated the two germline ends. Germline-derived CDR1 and CDR2 are GTSNPN and SVGIG (reference sequence). The CDR3 covers 14 residues.

This clone was counted between two and nine times. The rearrangement links TRBV6-1 to TRBJ1-5; the match to TRBD1 covers 7 bases. V trimming: 6 bases; J trimming: 5 bases; junction bases outside the gene matches: 10. This CDR3 is built from 15 residues. Per the germline V gene, CDR1 is MNHNS and CDR2 is SASEGT. The CDR3 coding sequence is TGTGCCAGCAGACCCTTTGGAGGGGGCGATCAGCCCCAGCATTTT. Protein: CASRPFGGGDQPQHF.

In regard to this clone: The junction shows a germline mismatch at one end, possibly a read error. The chain recombines TRBV7-9 with TRBJ1-2; D gene ambiguous. From germline, CDR1 is SEHNR and CDR2 FQNEAQ (reference sequence). The CDR3 consists of 12 residues. In nucleotides, the CDR3 is TGTTCCAGCAGCCCGTCCCTCTATGGCTACACCTTC. As protein: CSSSPSLYGYTF.

This chain uses TRBV5-1 with TRBJ2-1, with 7 bases that match TRBD1. Germline V gives CDR1 SGHRS, CDR2 YFSETQ. This CDR3 is 14 amino acids long. After removal of 3 bases from V and 4 bases from J, the junction contained 4 bases not matched to a gene. The CDR3 is CASSYETGYNEQFF. The CDR3 bases are TGCGCCAGCAGCTATGAGACAGGGTACAATGAGCAGTTCTTC.

This clone was found once. The chain carries TRBV19 and TRBJ1-1; a weak D match, TRBD1 (5 bases). Germline V gene data show CDR1 as LNHDA and CDR2 as SQIVND (reference sequence). Trimming removed 2 bases from V and 10 bases from J, with 17 bases in between. This CDR3 has 14 amino acids. The CDR3 spells CASSITDNPRGAFF. In DNA, the CDR3 is TGTGCCAGTAGTATAACGGACAACCCTAGGGGAGCTTTCTTT.

The DNA for the CDR3 is TGTGCCAGCAGTCAGGATAGCAATCAGCCCCAGCATTTT. It translates to CASSQDSNQPQHF. V and J are TRBV6-4 and TRBJ1-5; D is ambiguous. The V gene lost 5 bases and the J gene lost 0 bases, with 5 bases spanning the gap. In germline, CDR1 is MRHNA, CDR2 SNTAGT. CDR3 length equals 13 residues.